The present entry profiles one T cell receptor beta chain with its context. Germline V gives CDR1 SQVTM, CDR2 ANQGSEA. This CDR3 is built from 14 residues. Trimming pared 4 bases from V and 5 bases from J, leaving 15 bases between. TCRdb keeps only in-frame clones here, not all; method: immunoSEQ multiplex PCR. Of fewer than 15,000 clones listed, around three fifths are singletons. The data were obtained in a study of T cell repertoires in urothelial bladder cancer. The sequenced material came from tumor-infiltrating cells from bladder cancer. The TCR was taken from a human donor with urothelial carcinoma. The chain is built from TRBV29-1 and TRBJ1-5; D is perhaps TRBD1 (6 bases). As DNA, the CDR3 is TGCAGCGTTGCTACGGGGGGCTGGGATCAGCCCCAGCATTTT. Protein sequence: CSVATGGWDQPQHF.